These 13 T cell receptor beta chains originate from one sample sequenced in a study of T cell clonotyping in hematopoietic cell transplantation. The repertoire was sequenced with immunoSEQ multiplex PCR; TCRdb's copy has only in-frame clones and lacks some. The sample has approximately 9,000 clones, 95% to 98% seen once. The sample consisted of peripheral blood mononuclear cells, taken 100 days after allogeneic stem cell transplant. These receptors all stem from a male patient aged 60 to 75 who had an allogeneic stem cell transplant from a related donor, so the T cells may come from the graft donor. Some clones in this sample may be carry-over from other donors' samples.

The V call is TRBV10-3, the J call TRBJ2-5; TRBD2 might be the D (7 bases). This CDR3 region has 13 residues. Germline CDR1 is ENHRY and CDR2 is SYGVKD. The V and J ends lost 7 bases and 5 bases respectively, with 14 bases between them. The CDR3 sequence is CAINRGAGETQYF. The CDR3 bases are TGTGCCATCAACCGGGGGGCTGGGGAGACCCAGTACTTC.

The genes are TRBV18 and TRBJ2-7; 8 bases map to TRBD2. The CDR3 contains 14 residues. After removal of 6 bases from V and 5 bases from J, the junction contained 9 bases not matched to a gene. Germline-derived CDR1 and CDR2 are KGHSH and LQKENI. The CDR3 DNA follows: TGTGCCAGCTCTCGGGAGGGGGGCGGCAACGAGCAGTACTTC. Its translation: CASSREGGGNEQYF.

This clone was found a few times. CDR3 region: CASSLGRGKNPSPLHF. Written as DNA, the CDR3 is TGTGCCAGCAGTTTAGGGAGGGGGAAGAACCCTTCACCCCTCCACTTT. The rearrangement links TRBV28 to TRBJ1-6, with D possibly being TRBD1 (6 bases). Germline V gene sequence: CDR1 MDHEN, CDR2 SYDVKM. Trimming shortened V by 2 bases and J by 9 bases, and 17 bases separated the two germline ends. This CDR3 region has 16 residues.

The CDR3 DNA reads TGCGCCAGCAGCCCCATTCTAGCGGGGGAGGCAGATACGCAGTATTTT. This gives the protein CASSPILAGEADTQYF. V is TRBV5-1 and J is TRBJ2-3; 10 nucleotides line up with TRBD2. The CDR3 is 16 residues long. V shed 4 bases, J shed 4 bases, and the junction held 9 bases outside the gene matches. The germline V gene encodes CDR1 SGHRS and CDR2 YFSETQ.

The chain uses TRBV28 and TRBJ2-3, with 7 bases aligning to TRBD2. The J segment lost 6 bases and the V segment lost 7 bases, leaving 16 bases of the junction unmatched. The CDR3 consists of 16 residues. Germline CDR1 MDHEN, CDR2 SYDVKM. The CDR3 nucleotides read TGTGCCAGCATCCCGCCTGGGGGAGGGGTGGTGGATACGCAGTATTTT. Translated: CASIPPGGGVVDTQYF.

The CDR3 spells CASSPGTSVSYEQYF. CDR3 nucleotide sequence: TGTGCCAGCAGTCCCGGGACTAGCGTTAGCTACGAGCAGTACTTC. J is TRBJ2-7 and V is TRBV28; 10 bases align to TRBD2. Trimming removed 5 bases from V and 3 bases from J; junction bases left unmatched: 7. Germline V CDR1 and CDR2: MDHEN, SYDVKM. The CDR3 sequence is 15 residues long.

V gene TRBV28 combines with J gene TRBJ1-4, with D maybe TRBD1 (6 bases). V lost 5 bases and J 5 bases, leaving 15 bases between the germline ends. This CDR3 spans 15 amino acids. Germline lookup yields CDR1 MDHEN and CDR2 SYDVKM. The CDR3 region is CASSTGQMGNEKLFF. CDR3 sequence (DNA): TGTGCCAGCAGTACCGGACAGATGGGGAATGAAAAACTGTTTTTT. Full variable domain (rest looked up from reference TRBV28 and TRBJ1-4): DVKVTQSSRYLVKRTGEKVFLECVQDMDHENMFWYRQDPGLGLRLIYFSYDVKMKEKGDIPEGYSVSREKKERFSLILESASTNQTSMYLCASSTGQMGNEKLFFGSGTQLSVL.

The chain recombines TRBV28 with TRBJ1-3; a weak D match, TRBD1 (6 bases). Germline V gene sequence: CDR1 MDHEN, CDR2 SYDVKM. V lost 5 bases, J lost 4 bases, and 24 bases lay in between. CDR3 length: 18 residues. In DNA, the CDR3 is TGTGCCAGCAGTCTCCTCCCCGTGGGGGCAATTGGGGGAAACACCATATATTTT. Protein: CASSLLPVGAIGGNTIYF.

The chain links TRBV5-1 to TRBJ2-5; 12 positions match TRBD2. The V and J ends lost 0 bases and 4 bases, in that order; junction bases with no gene match: 4. The CDR3 runs 16 residues. Germline CDR1 SGHRS, CDR2 YFSETQ. CDR3 DNA sequence: TGCGCCAGCAGCTTGGTTTCTAGCGGGGGGGTAGAGACCCAGTACTTC. Protein product: CASSLVSSGGVETQYF.

This chain connects TRBV20-1 to TRBJ2-3; D gene unclear. This CDR3 comprises 11 residues. CDR1 and CDR2 from the germline V gene are DFQATT and SNEGSKA (reference sequence). V was cut by 3 bases and J by 14 bases, with 15 bases left in between. The CDR3 loop reads CSASWSSHGYF. The CDR3 DNA sequence: TGCAGTGCTAGCTGGTCCTCCCATGGGTATTTT.

V is TRBV7-2 and J is TRBJ2-3; TRBD2 is a possible D gene (6 bases). CDR3 length equals 16 residues. With 4 bases removed from V and 4 bases from J, the gap between germline ends came to 18 bases. Germline V gene data show CDR1 as SGHTA and CDR2 as FQGNSA. The chain's CDR3 is CASSSYSARGADTQYF. In nucleotides, the CDR3 is TGTGCCAGCAGCTCCTACAGCGCGCGGGGTGCAGATACGCAGTATTTT.

This clone was seen only once. The chain is built from TRBV5-1 and TRBJ1-2; D not resolved. Germline V gene sequence: CDR1 SGHRS, CDR2 YFSETQ. The CDR3 loop spans 13 amino acids. V lost 4 bases to trimming and J lost 4 bases, with 11 bases between them. CDR3 sequence (DNA): TGCGCCAGCAGCCCGGACGTCATCTATGGCTACACCTTC. Its translation: CASSPDVIYGYTF.

The gene calls are TRBV5-1 and TRBJ1-4; D unclear. The length of the CDR3 is 16 residues. V was trimmed by 4 bases and J by 6 bases, leaving 19 bases between them. Germline CDR1 and CDR2: SGHRS and YFSETQ. In nucleotides, the CDR3 is TGCGCCAGCAGCCTTACCATGGAGGCGAGCCATGAAAAACTGTTTTTT. Its protein is CASSLTMEASHEKLFF. Full variable domain (rest looked up from reference TRBV5-1 and TRBJ1-4): KAGVTQTPRYLIKTRGQQVTLSCSPISGHRSVSWYQQTPGQGLQFLFEYFSETQRNKGNFPGRFSGRQFSNSRSEMNVSTLELGDSALYLCASSLTMEASHEKLFFGSGTQLSVL.